This record covers a single T cell receptor (beta chain). Its antigen remains unknown. The record originates from a study of OX40 agonist ivuxolimab in advanced cancers. Study-level information: Patients were treated with intravenous ivuxolimab, dosed at 0.01 to 10 mg/kg and infused every 2 weeks.

Overall study findings and caveats: Low normalized T-cell clonal expansion was additionally recorded for some nonresponders.

Profiling relied on immunoSEQ multiplex PCR, and the TCRdb table lists in-frame clones only, not all of them. The repertoire holds 50,000 to 85,000 clones, with 83% as singletons. Blood specimens came from baseline, cycle 4 day 1, and cycle 7 day 1. Germline V CDR1 and CDR2: SEHNR, FQNEAQ (reference sequence). V dropped 4 bases and J dropped 9 bases, with 10 bases sitting between them. The CDR3 is made up of 12 amino acids. The sample consisted of CD4+ or CD8+ T cells sorted from blood, taken in a trial of the OX40 agonist ivuxolimab. The rearrangement joins TRBV7-9 to TRBJ2-1, with D maybe TRBD1 (6 bases). This sequence was found in an adult with an advanced solid tumor such as melanoma, head and neck, liver or kidney cancer. The CDR3: CASSSRGSEQFF. Here the CDR3 DNA reads TGTGCCAGCAGCTCCAGGGGTAGTGAGCAGTTCTTC.